This T cell receptor (beta chain) was identified during a study of response to subunit inactivated influenza vaccine. V dropped 0 bases and J dropped 6; count of bases not matched to a gene: 15. Looked up from germline, CDR1 is SGHRS and CDR2 is YFSETQ. The CDR3 sequence is 18 residues long. There are many counts of this clonotype. The antigen is unknown. Notes on the study in general: With each seasonal influenza vaccination, the authors suggested, few new T cells are recruited.

TCRdb re-derived calls from the RT-PCR reads in MiXCR, one entry per CDR3 protein. This table holds 500,000 to 600,000 distinct CDR3 sequences, 14% found once. This TCR derives from a man over 45 who received an inactivated influenza vaccine. V usage is TRBV5-1 and J usage is TRBJ2-3; 8 bases are shared with TRBD1. The material was PBMCs from blood, obtained approximately 12 days after vaccination. The CDR3 nucleotides are TGCGCCAGCAGCTTGGTCTCGTCAGGGGGCAAGAGGGGGGATACGCAGTATTTT. Translating it yields CASSLVSSGGKRGDTQYF.